This T cell receptor (beta chain) is from a study of OX40 agonist ivuxolimab in advanced cancers. Study-wide background: Patients took ivuxolimab, an agonistic anti-OX40 (CD134) antibody. Dose-escalation subjects each had hepatocellular carcinoma, melanoma, renal cell or head and neck cancer. Three partial responders included one hepatocellular carcinoma patient and two cutaneous melanoma patients.

Germline CDR1 is MNHNS and CDR2 is SASEGT. This CDR3 comprises 15 residues. The V end lost 6 bases, the J end lost 3 bases, and 17 bases lay between the germline ends. This table comes from immunoSEQ multiplex PCR, and its TCRdb copy is limited to in-frame clones, with some not included. The sample records approximately 61,000 clones, just over 90% being singletons. Study conclusions and caveats: CD8+ T cells showed, on average, more clonal expansion than CD4+ cells.

With respect to this clone: What it binds is unknown.

The source material was CD4+ or CD8+ T cells sorted from blood, sampled in a trial of the OX40 agonist ivuxolimab. The TCR was taken from an adult with an advanced solid tumor such as melanoma, head and neck, liver or kidney cancer. The chain uses TRBV6-1 and TRBJ2-5; maybe TRBD2 (6 bases). In DNA, the CDR3 is TGTGCCAGCAGGGGGGACTGGCTGTGGGAAGAGACCCAGTACTTC. Amino acids: CASRGDWLWEETQYF.